The next 15 T cell receptor beta chains were all read from a single sample in a study of cytomegalovirus exposure and HLA in healthy donors. Some clones are missing from TCRdb's copy, which holds only in-frame ones; the method was immunoSEQ multiplex PCR. The sample includes roughly 330,000 clones, about 85% of them seen just once. Material: PBMCs. All receptors derive from a woman in her twenties or thirties in good health and CMV-seropositive.

In this sample, this clone turned up a few times. The chain joins TRBV19 to TRBJ2-7; no firm D call. With 5 bases removed from V and 3 bases from J, the gap between germline ends came to 14 bases. This CDR3 comprises 14 residues. Looked up from germline, CDR1 is LNHDA and CDR2 is SQIVND (reference sequence). CDR3 region: CASSAGRVGYEQYF. The CDR3 region has the DNA TGTGCCAGTAGTGCCGGACGGGTGGGCTACGAGCAGTACTTC.

A single count supports this clone. V is TRBV5-4 and J is TRBJ2-7; 8 nucleotides line up with TRBD2. The CDR3 extends over 16 amino acids. V lost 2 bases and J lost 2; bases outside the gene matches: 9. Germline CDR1 SGHNT, CDR2 YYREEE (reference sequence). The CDR3 loop reads CASSLISGGGTYEQYF. CDR3 sequence (DNA): TGTGCCAGCAGCTTAATCTCGGGGGGGGGCACCTACGAGCAGTACTTC.

This clone was seen a few times. This CDR3 reads CASSLEREIGELFF. In nucleotides, the CDR3 is TGTGCCAGCAGCTTGGAGCGGGAGATCGGGGAGCTGTTTTTT. The rearrangement links TRBV5-4 to TRBJ2-2; 8 positions match TRBD2. The CDR3 sequence is 14 residues long. The V and J ends lost 0 bases and 7 bases, in that order; junction bases with no gene match: 2. Germline V gives CDR1 SGHNT, CDR2 YYREEE (reference sequence).

The chain combines TRBV5-6 with TRBJ1-4; weak D call: TRBD1 (6 bases). Germline values: CDR1 SGHDT, CDR2 YYEEEE. Trimming removed 0 bases at V and 1 base at J, with 16 bases between. CDR3 length: 18 amino acids. CDR3 in DNA: TGTGCCAGCAGCTTGGGGGGGCCCCTCATTAGAACTAATGAAAAACTGTTTTTT. This sequence encodes CASSLGGPLIRTNEKLFF.

Only a few counts were recorded for this clone. J is TRBJ1-2 and V is TRBV29-1, with D unclear. The CDR3 loop spans 11 amino acids. CDR1 is SQVTM and CDR2 is ANQGSEA in the germline V gene. V was pared by 4 bases and J by 3 bases, with 6 bases between. The CDR3 DNA reads TGCAGCGTTGCGCCCCACTATGGCTACACCTTC. It translates to CSVAPHYGYTF.

V is TRBV29-1 and J is TRBJ1-2; TRBD1 agrees at 7 bases. The CDR3 has 15 residues. CDR1 and CDR2 from the germline V gene are SQVTM and ANQGSEA. V trimming: 0 bases; J trimming: 5 bases; junction bases outside the gene matches: 9. The DNA of the CDR3 is TGCAGCGTTGAAGATCGGTCAGGGGGAGGATATGGCTACACCTTC. The encoded protein is CSVEDRSGGGYGYTF.

V usage is TRBV30 and J usage is TRBJ1-5, with D unclear. Trimming removed 0 bases at V and 0 bases at J, with 12 bases between. Germline lookup yields CDR1 GTSNPN and CDR2 SVGIG (reference sequence). There are 16 residues in the CDR3. This CDR3 is CAWSVGSTYSNQPQHF. CDR3 DNA sequence: TGTGCCTGGAGTGTAGGGTCTACGTATAGCAATCAGCCCCAGCATTTT.

The chain combines TRBV4-2 with TRBJ2-7; maybe TRBD1 (5 bases). V lost 4 bases to trimming and J lost 3 bases, with 13 bases between them. Germline CDR1 and CDR2: LGHNA and YNFKEQ. The CDR3 spans 14 residues. CDR3 coding DNA: TGTGCCAGCAGCCGGACCTCAGACAGCTACGAGCAGTACTTC. Translated, it gives CASSRTSDSYEQYF.

The chain links TRBV4-1 to TRBJ1-2; the D is unclear. This CDR3 comprises 14 residues. CDR1 and CDR2 from the germline V gene are MGHRA and YSYEKL. V was shortened by 3 bases and J by 4 bases, with 12 bases between the two germline ends. The chain's CDR3 is CASSQSGIPYGYTF. The DNA for the CDR3 is TGCGCCAGCAGCCAGTCAGGTATTCCCTATGGCTACACCTTC.

This clone was seen a few times. The chain is built from TRBV2 and TRBJ2-2, with a tentative D call TRBD2 (5 bases). Germline V gene sequence: CDR1 SNHLY, CDR2 FYNNEI. Between the trimmed V and J ends, which lost 6 bases and 5 bases, there was a span of 10 bases. The CDR3 is 13 amino acids. CDR3 DNA sequence: TGTGCCAGCAGAATACTAGATACCGGGGAGCTGTTTTTT. This translates into CASRILDTGELFF.

The rearrangement links TRBV4-2 to TRBJ2-2, with D perhaps assigned TRBD1 or TRBD2 (6 bases each). CDR3 length: 16 amino acids. Germline V gene lookup returns CDR1 LGHNA and CDR2 YNFKEQ. V lost 2 bases to trimming and J lost 7 bases, with 17 bases between them. The CDR3 nucleotides are TGTGCCAGCAGCCAAATAGGGGGGAGATTGAACGGGGAGCTGTTTTTT. The encoded protein is CASSQIGGRLNGELFF.

This chain links TRBV7-2 with TRBJ2-7; perhaps TRBD1 as D (6 bases). In germline, CDR1 is SGHTA, CDR2 FQGNSA. Deletions cut 5 bases from V and 1 base from J, with 15 bases between. The CDR3 runs to 15 residues. The CDR3 nucleotides read TGTGCCAGCAGCGGGGGCAGGACCCTGTCCTACGAGCAGTACTTC. This codes for CASSGGRTLSYEQYF.

The chain uses TRBV19 and TRBJ2-7; TRBD1 aligns across 10 bases. Losses at the gene ends were 10 bases for V and 3 bases for J; bases not matched to a gene: 3. Germline V gene sequence: CDR1 LNHDA, CDR2 SQIVND (reference sequence). This CDR3 spans 12 amino acids. The CDR3 region has the DNA TGTGCCACGGGACAGGGGAACTACGAGCAGTACTTC. Protein product: CATGQGNYEQYF. Full variable domain (missing parts from reference TRBV19 and TRBJ2-7): DGGITQSPKYLFRKEGQNVTLSCEQNLNHDAMYWYRQDPGQGLRLIYYSQIVNDFQKGDIAEGYSVSREKKESFPLTVTSAQKNPTAFYLCATGQGNYEQYFGPGTRLTVT.

This clone was detected only a few times. The V call is TRBV7-9, the J call TRBJ2-7, with D unresolved. V shed 2 bases and J shed 5 bases, with 10 bases lying between them. CDR1 is SEHNR and CDR2 is FQNEAQ in the germline V gene (reference sequence). The CDR3 is 13 amino acids. In DNA form, the CDR3 reads TGTGCCAGCAGCTTATTGCTGGTCCACGAGCAGTACTTC. Protein sequence: CASSLLLVHEQYF.

The chain uses TRBV30 and TRBJ2-3; D remains ambiguous. Trimming removed 4 bases at V and 0 bases at J, with 14 bases between. The CDR3 runs to 15 residues. Germline CDR1 GTSNPN, CDR2 SVGIG (reference sequence). CDR3 protein: CAWMDGFSSTDTQYF. The CDR3 DNA sequence: TGTGCCTGGATGGACGGGTTCTCTAGCACAGATACGCAGTATTTT.